Listed below are T cell receptor beta chains from one sample, sequenced in a study of T cell repertoires in cytomegalovirus infection. TCRdb recomputed calls from the reads with MiXCR, one row per CDR3 protein. Of about 490,000 distinct CDR3 sequences detected, roughly 29% appear once; the ten largest clones hold around 14%. Input material: PBMCs. All receptors come from a human donor in good health (CMV status not recorded). Some clones in this sample may be carry-over from other donors' samples. The CDR3 runs from the conserved cysteine through the conserved F or W. A D gene is named only where the DNA matches it firmly. The size field is filled for only some rows; it gives once, few, many or a size class.

j_call	clone_size	d_call	v_call	cdr3_aa	cdr3_nt
TRBJ1-5	NA	NA	TRBV27	CASKFDSSNQPQHF	TGTGCCAGCAAATTCGACAGTAGCAATCAGCCCCAGCATTTT
TRBJ2-3	many	TRBD2	TRBV7-2	CASSPSGASTDTQYF	TGTGCCAGCAGCCCTAGCGGGGCAAGCACAGATACGCAGTATTTT
TRBJ2-4	few	TRBD1	TRBV4-3	CASSQWRQGPAKNIQYF	TGCGCCAGCAGCCAATGGAGACAGGGTCCGGCCAAAAACATTCAGTACTTC
TRBJ2-1	once	TRBD2	TRBV28	CASTEAGLAGREQFF	TGTGCCAGCACCGAAGCAGGACTAGCGGGACGTGAGCAGTTCTTC
TRBJ1-5	many	NA	TRBV7-8	CASTRGIGPQHF	TGTGCCAGCACGAGAGGTATCGGGCCCCAGCATTTT
TRBJ1-5	few	TRBD1	TRBV10-3	CAISEVDRGFNQPQHF	TGTGCCATCAGTGAGGTGGACAGGGGCTTCAATCAGCCCCAGCATTTT
TRBJ1-2	NA	NA	TRBV7-9	CASSLLQGYGYTF	TGTGCCAGCAGCTTACTCCAGGGCTATGGCTACACCTTC
TRBJ2-1	NA	TRBD2	TRBV27	CASSGRASDEQFF	TGTGCCAGTAGCGGGAGGGCCTCGGATGAGCAGTTCTTC
TRBJ2-7	NA	NA	TRBV28	CASSLFRRGKTSYEQYF	TGTGCCAGCAGTTTATTTCGTCGGGGAAAAACCTCCTACGAGCAGTACTTC
TRBJ2-2	many	TRBD2	TRBV2	CASSVGLASTGELFF	TGTGCCAGCAGCGTGGGACTAGCGAGTACCGGGGAGCTGTTTTTT
TRBJ2-1	many	TRBD1	TRBV11-2	CASSGRTGGNNEQFF	TGTGCCAGCAGCGGACGGACAGGGGGCAACAATGAGCAGTTCTTC
TRBJ2-3	few	TRBD2	TRBV29-1	CSVEDRVASGRADTQYF	TGCAGCGTTGAAGATCGAGTGGCTAGCGGGAGGGCAGATACGCAGTATTTT
TRBJ2-7	NA	NA	TRBV6-2/TRBV6-3	CASSYPWDSRGGEQYF	TGTGCCAGCAGTTACCCGTGGGACTCCCGGGGAGGCGAGCAGTACTTC
TRBJ1-1	few	NA	TRBV4-1	CASSQWRPSALQGTEAFF	TGCGCCAGCAGCCAATGGAGGCCGAGTGCACTGCAGGGGACTGAAGCTTTCTTT
TRBJ2-2	NA	NA	TRBV12-5	CASGPTPGLEYTGELFF	TGTGCTAGTGGCCCTACTCCGGGACTCGAATACACCGGGGAGCTGTTTTTT
TRBJ1-2	NA	NA	TRBV28	CASSLLSLYTF	TGTGCCAGCAGTTTGCTATCACTCTACACCTTC
TRBJ2-2	NA	TRBD1	TRBV23-1	CASSQGQGNRRNTGELFF	TGCGCCAGCAGTCAAGGACAGGGCAACCGGAGGAACACCGGGGAGCTGTTTTTT
TRBJ2-7	NA	NA	TRBV19	CASSALHRAHEQYF	TGTGCCAGTAGTGCACTCCACAGGGCCCACGAGCAGTACTTC
TRBJ2-7	NA	TRBD1	TRBV4-1	CASSQDHSLGTVSYEQYF	TGCGCCAGCAGCCAAGATCATTCTTTGGGGACAGTCTCCTACGAGCAGTACTTC
TRBJ1-5	NA	NA	TRBV3-1	CASSQGSTGGNQPQHF	TGTGCCAGCAGCCAAGGTTCCACGGGGGGCAATCAGCCCCAGCATTTT
TRBJ2-2	NA	NA	TRBV2	CASKIGFDGELFF	TGTGCCAGCAAGATCGGGTTTGACGGGGAGCTGTTTTTT
TRBJ2-7	many	NA	TRBV7-2	CASSESWATSYEQYF	TGTGCCAGCAGCGAGTCCTGGGCTACCTCCTACGAGCAGTACTTC
TRBJ2-3	NA	TRBD2	TRBV29-1	CSVGAGGPSIETDTQYF	TGCAGCGTTGGTGCGGGAGGGCCCTCTATCGAGACAGATACGCAGTATTTT
TRBJ1-4	NA	TRBD1	TRBV4-1	CASSQEGQVEKLFF	TGCGCCAGCAGCCAAGAAGGACAGGTAGAAAAACTGTTTTTT
TRBJ2-1	many	NA	TRBV7-2	CASSGGLYNEQFF	TGTGCCAGCAGCGGGGGACTCTACAATGAGCAGTTCTTC
TRBJ2-1	few	TRBD2	TRBV7-9	CASSPKGGTSGPYNEQFF	TGTGCCAGCAGCCCTAAGGGGGGGACTAGCGGACCTTACAATGAGCAGTTCTTC
TRBJ1-5	few	NA	TRBV14	CASSSQPGRKVNQPQHF	TGTGCCAGCAGCAGCCAACCGGGACGGAAAGTAAATCAGCCCCAGCATTTT
TRBJ2-1	many	NA	TRBV7-8	CASSPFASYNEQFF	TGTGCCAGCAGCCCTTTTGCTTCCTACAATGAGCAGTTCTTC
TRBJ2-5	NA	NA	TRBV24-1	CATSDSGYQETQYF	TGTGCCACCAGTGATTCAGGGTACCAAGAGACCCAGTACTTC